This T cell receptor beta chain was recovered during a study of CD8 T cells in Susac syndrome. Study-wide context: When their blood was taken, patients with Susac syndrome were therapy-naive, taking corticosteroids, or taking intravenous immunoglobulin alone.

Germline V gene lookup returns CDR1 MNHEY and CDR2 SVGAGI. This CDR3 is built from 14 residues. V lost 4 bases, J lost 5 bases, and 6 bases stayed unmatched. CD8+ and CD4+ blood T cells underwent TCR beta sequencing. TEMRA cells were enriched by FACS, while CD8+ and CD4+ T cells were obtained through a negative isolation that was performed magnetically. It was with random hexamers that roughly 0.5 to 1 ug RNA was reverse transcribed. TCR beta CDR3 was amplified by immunoSEQ multiplex PCR. This amplification extended across 54 Vbeta and 13 Jbeta segments. TCRdb re-called the immunoSEQ multiplex PCR reads with MiXCR, one entry per CDR3 protein. Seen here are under 200,000 distinct CDR3 sequences, roughly 91% observed once, and the top ten hold 0.087%.

The chain has TRBV6-5 and TRBJ2-3; the match to TRBD2 covers 7 bases. Sequencing was performed on CD4+ T cells from PBMCs. This receptor was taken from a human donor with Susac syndrome. The CDR3 is CASSSRLAEDTQYF. The CDR3 bases are TGTGCCAGCAGTTCGAGACTAGCAGAAGATACGCAGTATTTT.